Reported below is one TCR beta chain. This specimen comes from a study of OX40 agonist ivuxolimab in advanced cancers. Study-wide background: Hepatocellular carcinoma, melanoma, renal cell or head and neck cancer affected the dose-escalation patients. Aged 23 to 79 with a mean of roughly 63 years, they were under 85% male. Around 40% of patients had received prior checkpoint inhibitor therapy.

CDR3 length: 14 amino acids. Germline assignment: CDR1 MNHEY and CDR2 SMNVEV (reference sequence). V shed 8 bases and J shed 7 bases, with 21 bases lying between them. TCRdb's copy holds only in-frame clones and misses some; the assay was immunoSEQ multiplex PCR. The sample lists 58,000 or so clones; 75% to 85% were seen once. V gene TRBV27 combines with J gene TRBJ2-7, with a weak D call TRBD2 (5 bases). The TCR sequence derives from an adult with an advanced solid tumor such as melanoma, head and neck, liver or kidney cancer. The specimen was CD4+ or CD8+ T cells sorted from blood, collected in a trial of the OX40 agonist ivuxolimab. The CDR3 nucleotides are TGTGCCAGCTCCCCGGTGGGAGTCCGTCGTGAGCAGTACTTC. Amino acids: CASSPVGVRREQYF.